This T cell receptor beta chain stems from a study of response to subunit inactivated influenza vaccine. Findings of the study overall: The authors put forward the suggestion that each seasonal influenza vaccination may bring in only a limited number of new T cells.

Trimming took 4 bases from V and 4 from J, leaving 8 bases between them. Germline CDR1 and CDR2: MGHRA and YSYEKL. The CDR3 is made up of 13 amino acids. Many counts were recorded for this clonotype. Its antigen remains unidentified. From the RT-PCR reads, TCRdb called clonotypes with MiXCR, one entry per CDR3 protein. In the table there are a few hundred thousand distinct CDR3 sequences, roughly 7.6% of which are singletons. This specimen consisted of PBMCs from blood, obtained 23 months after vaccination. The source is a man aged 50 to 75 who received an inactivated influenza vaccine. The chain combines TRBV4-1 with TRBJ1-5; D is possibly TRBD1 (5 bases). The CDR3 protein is CASSLQENQPQHF. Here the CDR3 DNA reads TGCGCCAGCAGCCTACAGGAAAATCAGCCCCAGCATTTT.